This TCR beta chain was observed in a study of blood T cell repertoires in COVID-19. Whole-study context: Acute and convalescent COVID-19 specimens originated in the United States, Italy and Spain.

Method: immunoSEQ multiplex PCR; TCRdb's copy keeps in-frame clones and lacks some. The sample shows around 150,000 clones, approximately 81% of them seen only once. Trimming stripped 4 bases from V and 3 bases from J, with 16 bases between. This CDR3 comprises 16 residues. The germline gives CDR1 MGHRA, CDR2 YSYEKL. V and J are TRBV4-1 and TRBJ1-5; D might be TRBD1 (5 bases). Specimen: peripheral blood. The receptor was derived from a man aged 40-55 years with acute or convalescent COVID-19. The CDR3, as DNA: TGCGCCAGCAGCCCCCCGGGGGAAGGGGTCAATCAGCCCCAGCATTTT. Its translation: CASSPPGEGVNQPQHF.